The rows below give T cell receptor beta chains drawn from one sample of a study of T cells in Graves' hyperthyroidism and ophthalmopathy. TCRdb analysed the multiplex PCR reads with MiXCR anew, one entry per CDR3 protein. The sample has 500,000 to 650,000 distinct CDR3 sequences, about 46% seen once. Sequences were obtained from peripheral blood or thyroid tissue (not recorded which). The receptors were gathered from an adult woman with Graves' disease, either hyperthyroidism or ophthalmopathy (not recorded which). CDR3s include the opening cysteine and the closing phenylalanine or tryptophan. The D gene is left open where the match is weak. Clone size is stated in some rows and not others, as once, few, many or a class when expanded.

CDR3 protein	CDR3 DNA	clone size	V gene	J gene	D gene
CASTVRDRGSGNTIYF	TGTGCCAGCACCGTCCGGGACAGGGGCTCTGGAAACACCATATATTTT	few	TRBV7-2	TRBJ1-3	TRBD1
CASSGSSGSSGELFF	TGTGCCAGCAGTGGGTCTAGCGGGAGCAGCGGGGAGCTGTTTTTT	few	TRBV6-1	TRBJ2-2	TRBD2
CSASRPTDTQYF	TGCAGTGCTAGTAGGCCGACAGATACGCAGTATTTT	NA	TRBV20-1	TRBJ2-3	NA
CAWSEGGVRGEQYF	TGTGCCTGGAGCGAGGGAGGAGTTCGGGGCGAGCAGTACTTC	NA	TRBV29-1	TRBJ2-7	NA
CASSYPGTVGQETQYF	TGTGCCAGCAGTTACCCGGGGACTGTGGGGCAAGAGACCCAGTACTTC	few	TRBV6-5	TRBJ2-5	NA
CASSPDITSGTQYF	TGTGCCAGCAGCCCCGACATCACCTCGGGGACCCAGTACTTC	many	TRBV7-9	TRBJ2-5	NA
CASSQDTSLRSYEQYF	TGTGCCAGCAGCCAGGATACTAGTTTGCGGTCCTACGAGCAGTACTTC	NA	TRBV7-2	TRBJ2-7	NA
CSVGTGGPDEQYF	TGCAGCGTTGGGACAGGGGGTCCCGACGAGCAGTACTTC	many	TRBV29-1	TRBJ2-7	TRBD1
CASSLGADRRNQPQYF	TGTGCCAGCAGCTTAGGGGCAGACCGCCGCAATCAGCCCCAGTACTTC	NA	TRBV7-9	TRBJ2-5	NA
CASSAGGENYEQYF	TGTGCCAGCAGCGCCGGGGGCGAGAACTACGAGCAGTACTTC	NA	TRBV7-9	TRBJ2-7	NA
CASSKTGTGTYEQYF	TGTGCCAGCAGTAAGACAGGGACCGGAACCTACGAGCAGTACTTC	many	TRBV2	TRBJ2-7	TRBD1
CATSDTDRGTYNEQFF	TGTGCCACCAGTGACACGGACAGGGGTACCTACAATGAGCAGTTCTTC	few	TRBV24-1	TRBJ2-1	TRBD1
CAIRVVTGGTDTQYF	TGTGCCATCAGGGTGGTGACCGGGGGCACAGATACGCAGTATTTT	NA	TRBV10-3	TRBJ2-3	NA
CSVEWTSGRSYEQYF	TGCAGCGTTGAATGGACTAGCGGGAGGTCCTACGAGCAGTACTTC	many	TRBV29-1	TRBJ2-7	TRBD2
CASSSGQGQSPLHF	TGTGCCAGCAGCTCGGGACAGGGCCAATCGCCCCTCCACTTT	NA	TRBV7-2	TRBJ1-6	TRBD1
CASSGQGENQPQHF	TGTGCCAGCAGCGGACAGGGCGAGAATCAGCCCCAGCATTTT	NA	TRBV28	TRBJ1-5	TRBD1
CASSLAGSGSYNEQFF	TGTGCCAGCAGCTTAGCCGGGAGCGGCTCCTACAATGAGCAGTTCTTC	few	TRBV7-2	TRBJ2-1	NA
CASSPPIAGGARRYTF	TGTGCCAGCAGCCCCCCAATTGCGGGAGGGGCGCGTCGCTACACCTTC	many	TRBV7-9	TRBJ1-2	NA
CSVEQGAVGTQYF	TGCAGCGTTGAACAGGGGGCGGTAGGGACCCAGTACTTC	NA	TRBV29-1	TRBJ2-5	TRBD1
CAIKDARGRQYGYTF	TGTGCCATCAAAGATGCCAGGGGGCGCCAATATGGCTACACCTTC	NA	TRBV10-3	TRBJ1-2	TRBD1
CASWGQGLEETQYF	TGTGCCAGCTGGGGACAGGGTCTCGAGGAGACCCAGTACTTC	NA	TRBV2	TRBJ2-5	TRBD1
CASSSLSSGSGKTQYF	TGTGCCAGCAGTTCTCTATCTAGCGGGAGCGGAAAGACCCAGTACTTC	NA	TRBV2	TRBJ2-5	TRBD2
CASSSWREVGETQYF	TGTGCCAGCAGCTCTTGGCGGGAGGTAGGGGAGACCCAGTACTTC	NA	TRBV7-2	TRBJ2-5	TRBD2
CSLELSSQPQHF	TGCAGCTTGGAGTTGTCAAGTCAGCCCCAGCATTTT	NA	TRBV29-1	TRBJ1-5	NA
CASSQDQMASYEQYF	TGCGCCAGCAGCCAAGATCAGATGGCCTCCTACGAGCAGTACTTC	NA	TRBV4-3	TRBJ2-7	NA
CASSLHPGQGAYSGYTF	TGTGCCAGCAGCTTGCATCCGGGACAGGGGGCCTATAGTGGCTACACCTTC	NA	TRBV7-9	TRBJ1-2	TRBD1
CASSVKGAYGYTF	TGTGCCAGCAGTGTTAAAGGGGCCTATGGCTACACCTTC	NA	TRBV2	TRBJ1-2	NA
CSALGLNSYEQYF	TGCAGTGCGCTTGGACTCAACTCCTACGAGCAGTACTTC	NA	TRBV20-1	TRBJ2-7	NA
CASSLGPLGHQNTEAFF	TGTGCCAGCAGCTTAGGTCCATTGGGACACCAAAACACTGAAGCTTTCTTT	once	TRBV7-8	TRBJ1-1	NA
CASSQGLYEQYF	TGTGCCAGCAGCCAAGGACTTTACGAGCAGTACTTC	NA	TRBV7-9	TRBJ2-7	NA
CASRREDSGANVLTF	TGTGCCAGCCGGCGGGAGGACTCTGGGGCCAACGTCCTGACTTTC	few	TRBV28	TRBJ2-6	TRBD2
CASSATGRAVGTQYF	TGTGCCAGCAGTGCTACCGGGAGGGCCGTGGGGACCCAGTACTTC	NA	TRBV9	TRBJ2-5	TRBD2
CASSLEWWDNSYEQYF	TGTGCCAGCAGCTTAGAGTGGTGGGACAACTCCTACGAGCAGTACTTC	few	TRBV7-2	TRBJ2-7	NA
CASSINSGPYEQYF	TGTGCCAGTAGTATAAATAGCGGTCCCTACGAGCAGTACTTC	NA	TRBV19	TRBJ2-7	NA
CASSLGPLGGGTGELFF	TGTGCCAGCAGCTTAGGTCCATTGGGAGGTGGCACCGGGGAGCTGTTTTTT	NA	TRBV7-9	TRBJ2-2	NA
CASSLRQGAVAFF	TGTGCCAGCAGCCTCAGACAGGGGGCAGTTGCTTTCTTT	NA	TRBV7-2	TRBJ1-1	TRBD1
CSPGQSLYEQYF	TGCAGCCCCGGACAGAGCCTCTACGAGCAGTACTTC	few	TRBV29-1	TRBJ2-7	NA
CAAGLWANVLTF	TGTGCCGCGGGGCTTTGGGCCAACGTCCTGACTTTC	few	TRBV5-4	TRBJ2-6	NA
CSVGFSGANVLTF	TGCAGTGTTGGATTCTCTGGGGCCAACGTCCTGACTTTC	NA	TRBV20-1	TRBJ2-6	NA
CASSLAVRQETQYF	TGTGCCAGCAGTTTAGCGGTTCGTCAAGAGACCCAGTACTTC	many	TRBV12-3/TRBV12-4	TRBJ2-5	NA
CASSPGRGRSGNTIYF	TGTGCCAGCAGCCCGGGACGGGGGCGCTCTGGAAACACCATCTATTTT	NA	TRBV11-2	TRBJ1-3	NA
CASSEAGETYEQYF	TGTGCCAGCAGTGAAGCGGGAGAGACCTACGAGCAGTACTTC	NA	TRBV10-3	TRBJ2-7	TRBD2
CASSEPTSSYEQYF	TGTGCCAGCAGTGAACCCACATCTTCCTACGAGCAGTACTTC	many	TRBV6-1	TRBJ2-7	NA
CASSLGSSEAGPSYEQYF	TGTGCCAGCAGCTTAGGGTCTAGCGAGGCCGGCCCTAGCTACGAGCAGTACTTC	many	TRBV7-2	TRBJ2-7	NA
CASSFRGDNTEAFF	TGTGCCAGCAGCTTTAGAGGAGATAACACTGAAGCTTTCTTT	NA	TRBV7-3	TRBJ1-1	NA
CSVVGRFNEQYF	TGCAGCGTTGTCGGGAGGTTCAACGAGCAGTACTTC	many	TRBV29-1	TRBJ2-7	TRBD2
CALFGQTDDYEQYF	TGTGCCCTTTTCGGCCAAACGGACGACTACGAGCAGTACTTC	NA	TRBV15	TRBJ2-7	NA
CASSPTGTGGTYEQYF	TGCGCCAGCAGCCCAACCGGCACGGGGGGAACCTACGAGCAGTACTTC	NA	TRBV5-1	TRBJ2-7	TRBD2
CASSEPGAGNTIYF	TGTGCCAGCAGTGAACCGGGCGCTGGAAACACCATATATTTT	many	TRBV25-1	TRBJ1-3	NA
CASSRGYRVDYTF	TGTGCCAGTAGTCGGGGGTACAGGGTTGACTACACCTTC	few	TRBV19	TRBJ1-2	NA
CSAREMGQIYEQYF	TGCAGTGCTAGAGAGATGGGACAAATCTACGAGCAGTACTTC	many	TRBV20-1	TRBJ2-7	NA
CASNAGDAQHF	TGTGCCAGCAACGCGGGAGACGCCCAGCATTTT	NA	TRBV12-3/TRBV12-4	TRBJ1-5	NA